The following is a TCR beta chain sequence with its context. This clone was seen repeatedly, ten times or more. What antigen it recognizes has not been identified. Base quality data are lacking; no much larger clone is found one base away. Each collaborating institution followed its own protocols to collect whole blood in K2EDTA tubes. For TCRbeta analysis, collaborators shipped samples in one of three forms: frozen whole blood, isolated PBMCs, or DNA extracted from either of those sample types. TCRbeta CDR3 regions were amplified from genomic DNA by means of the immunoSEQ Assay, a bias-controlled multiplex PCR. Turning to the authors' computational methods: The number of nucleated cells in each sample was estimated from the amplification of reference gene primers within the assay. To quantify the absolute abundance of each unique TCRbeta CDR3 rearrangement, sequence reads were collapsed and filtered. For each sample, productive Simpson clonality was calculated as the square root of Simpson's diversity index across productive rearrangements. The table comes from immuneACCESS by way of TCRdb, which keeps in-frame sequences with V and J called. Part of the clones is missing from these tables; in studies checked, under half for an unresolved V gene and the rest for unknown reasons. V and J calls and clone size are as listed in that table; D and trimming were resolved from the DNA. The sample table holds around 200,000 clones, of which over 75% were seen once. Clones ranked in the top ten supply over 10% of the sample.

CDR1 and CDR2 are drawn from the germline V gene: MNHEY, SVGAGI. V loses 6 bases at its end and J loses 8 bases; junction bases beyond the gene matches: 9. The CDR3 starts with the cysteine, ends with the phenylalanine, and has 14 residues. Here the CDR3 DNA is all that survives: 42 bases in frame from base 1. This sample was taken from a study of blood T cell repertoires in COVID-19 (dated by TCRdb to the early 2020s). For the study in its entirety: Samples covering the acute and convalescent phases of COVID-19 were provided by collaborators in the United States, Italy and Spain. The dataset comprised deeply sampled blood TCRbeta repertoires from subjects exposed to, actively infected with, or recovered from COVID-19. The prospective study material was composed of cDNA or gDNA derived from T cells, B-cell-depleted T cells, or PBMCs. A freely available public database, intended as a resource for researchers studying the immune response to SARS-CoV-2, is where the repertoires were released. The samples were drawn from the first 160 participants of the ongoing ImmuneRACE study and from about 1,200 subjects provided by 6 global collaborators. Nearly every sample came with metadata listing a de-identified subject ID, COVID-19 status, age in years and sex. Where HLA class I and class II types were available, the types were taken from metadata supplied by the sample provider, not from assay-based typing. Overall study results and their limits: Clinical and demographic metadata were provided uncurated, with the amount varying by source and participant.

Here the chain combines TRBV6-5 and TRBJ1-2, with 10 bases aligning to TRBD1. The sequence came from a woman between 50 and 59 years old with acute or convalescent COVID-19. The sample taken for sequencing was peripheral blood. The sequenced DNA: TGTGCCAGCAGGTCAGACAGGGGGCAGAAGGGCTACACCTTC. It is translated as CASRSDRGQKGYTF.